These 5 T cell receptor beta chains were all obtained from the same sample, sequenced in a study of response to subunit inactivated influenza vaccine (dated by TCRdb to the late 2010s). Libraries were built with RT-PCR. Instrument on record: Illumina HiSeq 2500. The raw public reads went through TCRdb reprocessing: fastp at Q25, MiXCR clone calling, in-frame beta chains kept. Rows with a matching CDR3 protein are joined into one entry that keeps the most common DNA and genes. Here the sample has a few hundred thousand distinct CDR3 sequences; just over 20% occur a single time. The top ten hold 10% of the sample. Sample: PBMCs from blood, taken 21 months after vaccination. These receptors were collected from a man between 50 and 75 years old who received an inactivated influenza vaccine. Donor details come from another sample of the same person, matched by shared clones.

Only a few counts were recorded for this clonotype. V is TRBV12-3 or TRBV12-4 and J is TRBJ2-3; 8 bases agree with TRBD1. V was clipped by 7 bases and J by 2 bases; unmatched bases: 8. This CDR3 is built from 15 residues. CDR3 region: CASKSGGPYTDTQYF. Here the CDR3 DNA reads TGTGCCAGCAAGTCAGGGGGCCCTTACACAGATACGCAGTATTTT.

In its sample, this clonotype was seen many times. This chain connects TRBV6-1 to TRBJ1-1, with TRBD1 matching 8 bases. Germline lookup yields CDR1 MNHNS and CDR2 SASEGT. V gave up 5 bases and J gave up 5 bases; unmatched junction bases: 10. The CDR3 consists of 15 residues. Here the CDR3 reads CASSPYGQGRTEAFF. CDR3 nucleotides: TGTGCCAGCAGTCCCTACGGACAGGGACGGACTGAAGCTTTCTTT.

The CDR3: CASSFQGPTGELFF. The CDR3 DNA is TGTGCCAGCAGTTTTCAGGGGCCTACCGGGGAGCTGTTTTTT. The chain combines TRBV12-3 or TRBV12-4 with TRBJ2-2; perhaps TRBD1 as D (6 bases). V shed 3 bases and J shed 5 bases, with 10 bases lying between them. The CDR3 loop spans 14 amino acids.

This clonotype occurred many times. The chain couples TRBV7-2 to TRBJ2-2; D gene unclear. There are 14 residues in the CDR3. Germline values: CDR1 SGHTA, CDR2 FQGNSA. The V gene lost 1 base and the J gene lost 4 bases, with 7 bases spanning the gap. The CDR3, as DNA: TGTGCCAGCAGCTTAGGGTGGGGCACCGGGGAGCTGTTTTTT. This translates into CASSLGWGTGELFF.

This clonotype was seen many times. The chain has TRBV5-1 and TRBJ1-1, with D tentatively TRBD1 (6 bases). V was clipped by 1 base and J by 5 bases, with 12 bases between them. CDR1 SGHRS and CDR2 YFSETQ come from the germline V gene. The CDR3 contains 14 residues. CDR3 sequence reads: CASSLWGAGTEAFF. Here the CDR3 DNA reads TGCGCCAGCAGCTTGTGGGGGGCTGGGACTGAAGCTTTCTTT.